A single count supports the clone carrying this T cell receptor beta chain. The antigen remains unidentified. Sequencing used immunoSEQ multiplex PCR; TCRdb keeps in-frame clones, though not all of them. The sample has fewer than 90,000 clones; approximately 91% are singletons. This sample was included in a study of PD-1 blockade in classical Hodgkin lymphoma. Notes on the study in general: CD8+ TCR diversity did not rise significantly by C4D1, unlike CD4+.

Every patient experienced relapse after autologous stem cell transplantation, and brentuximab vedotin exposure varied. The best responses consisted of complete response, partial response or progressive disease. V was pared by 3 bases and J by 10 bases, with 18 bases between. Germline CDR1 MRHNA, CDR2 SNTAGT. The CDR3 length is 15 residues. The TCR comes from a human donor with classical Hodgkin lymphoma. The material was peripheral blood mononuclear cells (PBMCs), obtained at baseline. This chain joins TRBV6-4 and TRBJ1-4; D is possibly TRBD1 (6 bases). The CDR3 bases are TGTGCCAGCAGTGAAAGTACAGGGAGGATGGGAAAACTGTTTTTT. Translation: CASSESTGRMGKLFF.